The clone carrying this T cell receptor (beta chain) was seen only a few times. Its antigen is currently unknown. The record originates from a study of CD8+ T cells in alopecia areata. Study conclusions and caveats: Scalp samples also contribute reads from the resident alphabeta T cells found in normal skin.

Treatment in this sample: oral pan-JAK inhibitor, 5-10 mg twice daily. The V gene end was trimmed by 6 bases and the J gene end by 4 bases; junction bases not matched to a gene: 8. Germline V gene data show CDR1 as SQVTM and CDR2 as ANQGSEA. The CDR3 runs to 14 residues. Isolated RNA was reverse transcribed into cDNA used as the sequencing template. This table comes from immunoSEQ multiplex PCR, and its TCRdb copy is limited to in-frame clones, with some not included. The sample lists under 150,000 clones, under 65% occurring once. The sample was CD4+ T cells sorted from blood, taken at week 4, from a patient treated with tofacitinib. The chain links TRBV29-1 to TRBJ2-3; 9 nucleotides line up with TRBD1. The sequence was obtained from a human donor with alopecia areata. This chain's CDR3 is CSVRDRAVSDTQYF. Here the CDR3 DNA reads TGCAGCGTGAGGGACAGGGCTGTTTCAGATACGCAGTATTTT.